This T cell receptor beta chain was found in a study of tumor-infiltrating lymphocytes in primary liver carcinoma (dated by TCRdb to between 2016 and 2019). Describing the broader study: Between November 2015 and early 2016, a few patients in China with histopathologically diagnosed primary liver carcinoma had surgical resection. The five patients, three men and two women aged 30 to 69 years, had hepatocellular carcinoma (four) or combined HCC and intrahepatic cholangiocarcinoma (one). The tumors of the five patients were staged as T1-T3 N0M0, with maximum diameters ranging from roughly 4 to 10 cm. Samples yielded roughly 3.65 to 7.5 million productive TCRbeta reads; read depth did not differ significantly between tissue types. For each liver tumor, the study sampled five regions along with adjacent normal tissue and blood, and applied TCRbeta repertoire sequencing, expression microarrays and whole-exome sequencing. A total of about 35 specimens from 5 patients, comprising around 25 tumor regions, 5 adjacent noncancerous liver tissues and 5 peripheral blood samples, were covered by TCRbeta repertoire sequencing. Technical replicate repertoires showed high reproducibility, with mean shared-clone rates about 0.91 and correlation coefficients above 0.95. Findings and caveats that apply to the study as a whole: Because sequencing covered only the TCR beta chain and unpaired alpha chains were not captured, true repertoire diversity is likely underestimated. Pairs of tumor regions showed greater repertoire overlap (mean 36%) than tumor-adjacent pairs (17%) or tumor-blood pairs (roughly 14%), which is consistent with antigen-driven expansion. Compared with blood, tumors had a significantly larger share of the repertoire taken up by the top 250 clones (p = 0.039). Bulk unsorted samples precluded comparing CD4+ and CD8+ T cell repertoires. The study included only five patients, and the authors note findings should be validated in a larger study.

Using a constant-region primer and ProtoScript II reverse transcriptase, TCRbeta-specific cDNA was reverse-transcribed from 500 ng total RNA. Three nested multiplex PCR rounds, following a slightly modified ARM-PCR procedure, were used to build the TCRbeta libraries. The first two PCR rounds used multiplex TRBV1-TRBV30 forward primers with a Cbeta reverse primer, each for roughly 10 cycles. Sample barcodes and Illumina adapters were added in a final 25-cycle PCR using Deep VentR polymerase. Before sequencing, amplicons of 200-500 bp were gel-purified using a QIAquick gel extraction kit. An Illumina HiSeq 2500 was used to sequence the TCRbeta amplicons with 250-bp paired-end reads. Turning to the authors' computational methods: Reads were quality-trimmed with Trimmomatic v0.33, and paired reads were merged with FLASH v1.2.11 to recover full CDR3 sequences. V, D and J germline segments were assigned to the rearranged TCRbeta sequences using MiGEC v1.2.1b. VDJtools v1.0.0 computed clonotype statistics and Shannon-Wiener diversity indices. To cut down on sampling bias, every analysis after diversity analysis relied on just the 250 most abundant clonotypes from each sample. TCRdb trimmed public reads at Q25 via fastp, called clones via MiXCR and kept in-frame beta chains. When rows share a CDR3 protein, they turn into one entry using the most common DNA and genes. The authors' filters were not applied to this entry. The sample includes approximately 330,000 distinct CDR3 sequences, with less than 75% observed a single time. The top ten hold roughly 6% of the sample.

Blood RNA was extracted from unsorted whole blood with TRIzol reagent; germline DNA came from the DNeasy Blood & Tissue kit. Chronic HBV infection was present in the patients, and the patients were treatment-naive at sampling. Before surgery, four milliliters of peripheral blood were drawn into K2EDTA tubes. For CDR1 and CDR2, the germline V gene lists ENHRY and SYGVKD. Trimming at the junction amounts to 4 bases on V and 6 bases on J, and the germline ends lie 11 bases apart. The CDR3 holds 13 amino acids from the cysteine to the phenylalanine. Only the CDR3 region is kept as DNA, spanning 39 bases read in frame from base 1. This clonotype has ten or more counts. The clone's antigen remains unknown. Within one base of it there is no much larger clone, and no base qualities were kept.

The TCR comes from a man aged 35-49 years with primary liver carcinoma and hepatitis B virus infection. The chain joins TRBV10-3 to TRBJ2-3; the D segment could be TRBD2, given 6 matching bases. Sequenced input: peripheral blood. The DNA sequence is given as TGTGCCATCAGTGGCTCTGGGAGGGATACGCAGTATTTT. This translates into CAISGSGRDTQYF.